The sequence of this TCR beta chain was determined in a study of beta chain features in type 1 diabetes. Overall study findings and caveats: The study found moderately but significantly shorter TCRB CDR3s in all four CD4+ subsets of Type 1 diabetes patients. The naive, central memory and Treg TCRB repertoires looked more alike in patients than they did in healthy donors. Cells expressing TCR highly could be over-represented by cDNA sequencing.

In this sample, this clone turned up many times. Its matching antigen is unknown. The authors reverse transcribed all of the isolated RNA, so sequencing captured expressed TCRB transcripts. Assay used: immunoSEQ multiplex PCR; TCRdb lists only in-frame clones, some missing. Of 250,000 to 300,000 clones detected, 7% to 9% appear once; the ten largest clones hold under 1.3%. A single heparinised blood sample, averaging about 100 mL, was obtained per donor. V gave up 3 bases and J gave up 5 bases, with 13 bases separating them. The germline V gene encodes CDR1 GTSNPN and CDR2 SVGIG (reference sequence). The CDR3 is 13 residues long.

Sequenced material: central memory CD4+ T cells from blood. The chain uses TRBV30 and TRBJ1-2, with D unclear. The source of this sequence is a woman aged 18-29 years in good health. The CDR3, as DNA: TGTGCCTGGAGACCCCGCGGCGCGTATGGCTACACCTTC. It translates to CAWRPRGAYGYTF. The entire variable domain, with the rest obtained from reference TRBV30 and TRBJ1-2, is as follows: SQTIHQWPATLVQPVGSPLSLECTVEGTSNPNLYWYRQAAGRGLQLLFYSVGIGQISSEVPQNLSASRPQDRQFILSSKKLLLSDSGFYLCAWRPRGAYGYTFGSGTRLTVV.